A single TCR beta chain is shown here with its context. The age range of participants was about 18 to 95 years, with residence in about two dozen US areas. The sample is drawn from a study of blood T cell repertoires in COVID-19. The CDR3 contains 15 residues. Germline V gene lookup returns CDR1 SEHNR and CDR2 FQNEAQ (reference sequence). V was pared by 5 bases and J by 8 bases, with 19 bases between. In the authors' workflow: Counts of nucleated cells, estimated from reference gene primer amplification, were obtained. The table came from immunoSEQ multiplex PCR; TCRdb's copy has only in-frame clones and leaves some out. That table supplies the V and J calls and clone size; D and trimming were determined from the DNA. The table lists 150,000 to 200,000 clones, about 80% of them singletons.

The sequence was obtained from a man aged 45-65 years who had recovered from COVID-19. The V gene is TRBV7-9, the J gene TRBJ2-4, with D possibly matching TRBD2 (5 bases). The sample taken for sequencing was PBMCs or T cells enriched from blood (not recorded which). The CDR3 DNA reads TGTGCCAGCAGCAAGCCCACGGGGTTTGTAGACATTCAGTACTTC. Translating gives CASSKPTGFVDIQYF.